These 9 T cell receptor beta chains were sequenced from one sample in a study of T-cell reconstitution after alpha-beta-depleted transplantation in children. Library preparation (for TCRbeta) was performed with unique molecular identifiers. TCRdb re-called the PCR reads through MiXCR, storing one row per CDR3 protein. This table holds roughly 100,000 distinct CDR3 sequences, approximately 8% found once. Sequenced material: PBMCs, taken before TCRalphabeta/CD19-depleted stem cell transplant. The receptors originated from a boy younger than 10 with acute lymphoblastic leukemia, due to receive a stem cell transplant.

This clonotype was detected ten times or more. V usage is TRBV7-2 and J usage is TRBJ2-3; TRBD2 is a possible D gene (5 bases). The V end lost 0 bases, the J end lost 4 bases, and 14 bases lay between the germline ends. The CDR3 spans 16 residues. Germline loops: CDR1 SGHTA, CDR2 FQGNSA. In DNA, the CDR3 is TGTGCCAGCAGCTTAGCGGCGGGTTTCGGGTCAGATACGCAGTATTTT. Amino acids: CASSLAAGFGSDTQYF.

This clonotype was counted at least ten times. The chain links TRBV5-1 to TRBJ2-7; no firm D call. The CDR3 sequence is 14 residues long. CDR1 and CDR2 (germline): SGHRS, YFSETQ. The V end lost 0 bases, the J end lost 5 bases, and 12 bases lay between the germline ends. The DNA of the CDR3 is TGCGCCAGCAGCTTGGATTTGGTCGTAAACGAGCAGTACTTC. Translation: CASSLDLVVNEQYF.

This clonotype was recorded at least ten times. The chain employs TRBV6-1 and TRBJ2-2; D is unclear. The CDR3 length is 14 residues. CDR1 MNHNS and CDR2 SASEGT come from the germline V gene. Trimming removed 7 bases from V and 4 bases from J, with 13 bases in between. CDR3 sequence: CASKVQPGTGELFF. The CDR3 DNA follows: TGTGCCAGCAAAGTGCAGCCAGGCACCGGGGAGCTGTTTTTT.

This clonotype has a handful of counts. The rearrangement links TRBV3-1 to TRBJ2-7, with D maybe TRBD2 (5 bases). The CDR3 contains 13 residues. Germline V lookup: CDR1 LGHDT, CDR2 YNNKEL (reference sequence). V was pared by 7 bases and J by 3 bases, with 13 bases between. The CDR3 nucleotides are TGTGCCAGCACGGGGAGCAGCAACTACGAGCAGTACTTC. This sequence encodes CASTGSSNYEQYF.

This clonotype was seen at least ten times. The J gene is TRBJ1-1, the V gene TRBV12-3 or TRBV12-4; 8 bases align to TRBD1. V shed 6 bases, J shed 11 bases, and the junction held 8 bases outside the gene matches. CDR3 length: 12 amino acids. For the CDR3, the DNA is TGTGCCAGCAGCGGACAGGGAGTGGACGCTTTCTTT. Translation: CASSGQGVDAFF.

At least ten counts were recorded for this clonotype. The gene calls are TRBV4-2 and TRBJ2-3; the match to TRBD2 covers 9 bases. Germline V gene sequence: CDR1 LGHNA, CDR2 YNFKEQ. V lost 0 bases to trimming and J lost 4 bases; unmatched junction nucleotides: 2. This CDR3 comprises 15 residues. The CDR3 reads CASSQERGGPDTQYF. The DNA for the CDR3 is TGTGCCAGCAGCCAAGAGCGGGGGGGCCCAGATACGCAGTATTTT.

The rearrangement links TRBV20-1 to TRBJ2-5; D is uncertain. The CDR3 length is 14 residues. V lost 1 base and J 5 bases, leaving 14 bases between the germline ends. From germline, CDR1 is DFQATT and CDR2 SNEGSKA (reference sequence). The CDR3 DNA follows: TGCAGTGCTAGAGTAGGGCCCCTGGGTGAGACCCAGTACTTC. Its translation is CSARVGPLGETQYF.

This clonotype was seen more than once but under ten times. The chain couples TRBV5-5 to TRBJ1-6; 10 nucleotides agree with TRBD1. Looked up from germline, CDR1 is SGHKS and CDR2 is YYEKEE (reference sequence). The V gene end was trimmed by 1 base and the J gene end by 6 bases; junction bases not matched to a gene: 4. The CDR3 covers 16 residues. The CDR3 spells CASSLWTGGSNSPLHF. The CDR3 DNA reads as TGTGCCAGCAGCTTGTGGACAGGGGGTTCTAATTCACCCCTCCACTTT.

The chain is built from TRBV20-1 and TRBJ2-5, with 13 nucleotides matching TRBD2. Germline-derived CDR1 and CDR2 are DFQATT and SNEGSKA (reference sequence). The CDR3 loop spans 17 amino acids. With V trimmed by 2 bases and J by 1 base, 7 bases remained unmatched. CDR3 in DNA: TGCAGTGCTAGACCTCTAGGACTAGCGGGGGTCCAAGAGACCCAGTACTTC. It translates to CSARPLGLAGVQETQYF.